These 2 T cell receptor beta chains came from one sample sequenced in a study of blood T cell repertoires in COVID-19. Here immunoSEQ multiplex PCR was the method, and the copy in TCRdb shows in-frame clones only, minus some. The table includes 270,000 or so clones, about 80% detected once. Source material: PBMCs or T cells enriched from blood (not recorded which). The receptors were sampled from a man aged 50 or older who had recovered from COVID-19.

CDR3 protein: CASSLAGLGVGQETQYF. The CDR3 nucleotides read TGCGCCAGCAGCTTGGCAGGTTTGGGAGTCGGCCAAGAGACCCAGTACTTC. This rearrangement joins TRBV5-1 to TRBJ2-5; weak D call: TRBD2 (5 bases). Trimming stripped 0 bases from V and 1 base from J, with 16 bases between. This CDR3 has 17 amino acids. Germline CDR1 is SGHRS and CDR2 is YFSETQ.

The gene calls are TRBV7-9 and TRBJ1-1; unclear D gene. V lost 1 base and J lost 1, with 10 bases in between. CDR1 and CDR2 (germline): SEHNR, FQNEAQ (reference sequence). The CDR3 has 15 amino acids. The CDR3 nucleotides read TGTGCCAGCAGCTTAGTTGGGCGGGAGAACACTGAAGCTTTCTTT. Translation gives CASSLVGRENTEAFF.